One T cell receptor beta chain is described in this entry. This clonotype was seen ten or more times. Its antigen is currently not known. The sample holds no much larger clone one base away, and base qualities are not on file. These data belong to a study of HIV-infected children after antiretroviral therapy interruption (dated by TCRdb to about 2019). About the investigation overall: Eight children were included: four on planned treatment interruption and four on continuous treatment, all with CD4+ count above 500 and viral load below 50 copies/ml. Median age was approximately 9.5 years in the interruption group and roughly 8 years in the continuous treatment group. Most participating children had recorded exposure to EBV and CMV. In the interruption arm, samples were obtained at week 0, week 12, end of interruption (week 24 or 48), and about 3 years after study end. Continuous-treatment samples were analyzed from corresponding weeks 0, 48 and 150. Alongside measurements of thymic output, the study compared TCR repertoires of children on planned treatment interruption with TCR repertoires of children on continuous antiretroviral treatment. Study-wide conclusions, independent of this receptor: An increase in the naive CD4+ Gini coefficient was observed by the end of treatment interruption, suggesting clonal expansion, and a return to baseline was observed by 3 years. Minor non-naive CD45RA+ populations, such as EMRA or stem memory cells, might be present among the sorted CD45RA+ naive cells. The low number of patients is a limitation and the data should be interpreted with caution. For naive CD4+ repertoires of PTI patients, CDR3 sharing between time points dropped once interruption began, while many sequences were shared between the end of interruption and 3 years later.

The receptor library was made with 3' RACE. To correct PCR amplification bias, TCR libraries were generated from RNA with a 3' RACE protocol that used unique molecular identifiers. As many as 12 amplicon libraries were pooled and then sequenced on an Illumina MiSeq using v2 2x250 paired-end chemistry. On the study's bioinformatics: Reads were processed with Decombinator to assign V and J genes and CDR3, with barcode-based error and PCR bias correction. Before the Gini coefficient was calculated with the R ineq package, repertoires were subsampled to the same depth. GLIPH, Hamming distance and a shared triplet metric were used to assess CDR3 similarity. The raw public data were reprocessed by TCRdb itself: fastp quality trimming at Q25, MiXCR clonotype calling, in-frame beta chains only. One record per CDR3 amino acid sequence lists the most common genes and DNA. Here the V and J calls rest on TCRdb's processing, not on the authors' analysis. In this sample the table shows tens of thousands of distinct CDR3 sequences, 4.3% of which occur a single time. 0.6% to 0.85% of the sample is in the top ten clones.

Looking up the germline V gene yields CDR1 SGHTA and CDR2 FQGTGA. V lost 4 bases and J lost 6 bases, and the count of bases not matched to a germline gene is 8. Including cysteine and phenylalanine, the CDR3 has 16 amino acids. The only DNA kept is the CDR3, 48 bases in frame from the first base. The treatment or condition label of this sample denotes: PENTA 11 planned treatment interruption arm or continuous ART arm. The participants, all children from the United Kingdom aged 2 to 15 years, had been on at least three-drug ART for a minimum of 24 weeks. Cryopreserved PBMCs with at least 5 million viable cells were required; a handful of candidate patients were excluded for low viable PBMC yield. Naive CD4+ CD45RA+ CD45RO- T cells were FACS-sorted from thawed PBMCs on a FACSAria III cell sorter. After sorting, the cells were fixed and RNA was extracted first with the RNeasy FFPE kit and then with the RNeasy Micro kit.

This receptor chain uses TRBV7-3 and TRBJ2-2; the junction holds 10 bases that match TRBD1. The receptor was isolated from a pool of human donors with HIV. The sequencing here drew on CD45RA+ CD4+ T cells from PBMCs, pooled from several time points, taken from a donor given antiretroviral therapy, either interrupted or continuous. The sample's cell subset or site label, decoded: naive CD4+ CD45RA+ CD45RO- T cells. The CDR3 loop reads CASSSAGTGVAGELFF. At the DNA level, the sequence is TGTGCCAGCAGCTCTGCCGGGACAGGGGTTGCCGGGGAGCTGTTTTTT. The variable domain in full, with residues beyond the CDR3 obtained from the reference TRBV7-3 and TRBJ2-2 genes, is GAGVSQTPSNKVTEKGKYVELRCDPISGHTALYWYRQSLGQGPEFLIYFQGTGAADDSGLPNDRFFAVRPEGSVSTLKIQRTERGDSAVYLCASSSAGTGVAGELFFGEGSRLTVL.